The 9 T cell receptor beta chains below all came from one sample that was sequenced in a study of T cell responses to AZD1222 COVID-19 vaccine (dated by TCRdb to the early 2020s). The time point label here, explained by the study, means: baseline before first vaccination. Library method: the immunoSEQ multiplex PCR assay. Held by TCRdb, this immuneACCESS table contains in-frame sequences only and omits some clones. Under half of the omission traces to an unresolved V gene where checked; the cause of the rest is unknown. For this sample the table gives about 130,000 clones, of which 70% to 90% were detected only once. The top ten clonotypes cover under 2.5% of the sample. The sequencing used peripheral blood, collected on day 0 of AZD1222 vaccination. Receptors were obtained from an adult in good health.

This clone was detected a few times. The V gene is TRBV7-2, the J gene TRBJ1-5; D is perhaps TRBD1 (6 bases). The CDR3 has 15 amino acids. V was clipped by 5 bases and J by 3 bases, with 14 bases between them. Looked up from germline, CDR1 is SGHTA and CDR2 is FQGNSA. CDR3 in amino acids: CASSLDSGPNQPQHF. DNA for the CDR3: TGTGCCAGCAGCCTGGACAGCGGCCCCAATCAGCCCCAGCATTTT.

This rearrangement joins TRBV5-1 to TRBJ2-1; D is possibly TRBD1 (7 bases). This CDR3 region has 15 residues. CDR1 and CDR2 (germline): SGHRS, YFSETQ. Trimming shortened V by 3 bases and J by 3 bases, and 13 bases separated the two germline ends. CDR3 loop: CASSSNRGLYNEQFF. CDR3 nucleotides: TGCGCCAGCAGCTCGAACAGGGGACTCTACAATGAGCAGTTCTTC.

The chain is built from TRBV2 and TRBJ1-1, with D perhaps matching TRBD1 (5 bases). Germline V gene lookup returns CDR1 SNHLY and CDR2 FYNNEI. V was cut by 8 bases and J by 0 bases, with 13 bases left in between. CDR3 length: 14 residues. The CDR3 nucleotides read TGTGCCAGCTGCTGTCGGGGCTTGAACACTGAAGCTTTCTTT. This gives the protein CASCCRGLNTEAFF.

The V gene is TRBV5-1, the J gene TRBJ2-7; D possibly corresponds to TRBD1 (5 bases). The germline V gene encodes CDR1 SGHRS and CDR2 YFSETQ. V shed 4 bases and J shed 2 bases, with 16 bases lying between them. CDR3 length: 15 residues. CDR3 amino acids: CASSTGHSDTYEQYF. CDR3 nucleotide sequence: TGCGCCAGCAGCACCGGACATTCCGATACCTACGAGCAGTACTTC.

V and J are TRBV18 and TRBJ1-1; D gene ambiguous. There are 15 residues in the CDR3. CDR1 and CDR2 from the germline V gene are KGHSH and LQKENI. Trimming cost V 2 bases and J 0 bases, with 10 bases left between them. The CDR3 nucleotides read TGTGCCAGCTCACCAAGTCCGAGTATGAACACTGAAGCTTTCTTT. Its protein product is CASSPSPSMNTEAFF.

The chain links TRBV2 to TRBJ1-5; a weak D match, TRBD1 (6 bases). The V and J ends lost 6 bases and 2 bases respectively, with 14 bases between them. Looked up from germline, CDR1 is SNHLY and CDR2 is FYNNEI. The CDR3 length is 15 residues. CDR3 residues: CASREPGHRNQPQHF. The CDR3 nucleotides are TGTGCCAGCAGAGAACCGGGACACCGCAATCAGCCCCAGCATTTT.

The chain recombines TRBV7-2 with TRBJ1-2; D remains ambiguous. Germline assignment: CDR1 SGHTA and CDR2 FQGNSA. Trimming took off 5 bases at V and 0 bases at J, with 10 bases between the two ends. The CDR3 runs to 14 residues. This CDR3 is CASSPALSNYGYTF. Written as DNA, the CDR3 is TGTGCCAGCAGCCCCGCACTATCTAACTATGGCTACACCTTC.

The rearrangement joins TRBV2 to TRBJ2-7; 8 nucleotides match TRBD1. The CDR3 covers 14 residues. Germline CDR1 SNHLY, CDR2 FYNNEI. The junction had 9 bases not matched to a gene; V was cut back by 7 bases and J by 4 bases. CDR3 nucleotide sequence: TGTGCCAGCACTGGACAGGGAGCAATTTACGAGCAGTACTTC. Amino acids: CASTGQGAIYEQYF. The complete variable domain, with remaining parts taken from reference TRBV2 and TRBJ2-7, reads EPEVTQTPSHQVTQMGQEVILRCVPISNHLYFYWYRQILGQKVEFLVSFYNNEISEKSEIFDDQFSVERPDGSNFTLKIRSTKLEDSAMYFCASTGQGAIYEQYFGPGTRLTVT.

V is TRBV5-1 and J is TRBJ1-1, with D uncertain. The CDR3 totals 14 residues. Germline V gene data show CDR1 as SGHRS and CDR2 as YFSETQ. V was cut by 4 bases and J by 0 bases, with 10 bases left in between. The CDR3 nucleotides read TGCGCCAGCAGCCCCGACACTTTGAACACTGAAGCTTTCTTT. Amino acid sequence: CASSPDTLNTEAFF.